Following are 26 T cell receptor beta chains from one sample sequenced in a study of lymphopenia after photon versus proton radiotherapy. Sequenced by immunoSEQ multiplex PCR; TCRdb stores in-frame clones only, minus some. The sample comprises about 33,000 clones, 85% to 90% of which are singletons, and approximately 7.3% rests with the top ten. The source material was peripheral blood, sampled from a patient treated with photon-based radiotherapy. These receptors originate from a woman in her fifties or sixties with pancreatic cancer.

The V call is TRBV2, the J call TRBJ1-2; weak D call: TRBD1 (6 bases). The V end lost 7 bases, the J end lost 6 bases, and 12 bases lay between the germline ends. The CDR3 spans 12 residues. The germline gives CDR1 SNHLY, CDR2 FYNNEI. CDR3 residues: CASTSTGNGYTF. CDR3 sequence (DNA): TGTGCCAGCACCTCCACAGGGAATGGCTACACCTTC.

The chain is built from TRBV10-3 and TRBJ1-1; TRBD1 matches at 9 bases. CDR3 length equals 14 residues. In germline, CDR1 is ENHRY, CDR2 SYGVKD. Trimming removed 6 bases from V and 6 bases from J; junction bases left unmatched: 8. The chain's CDR3 is CAIRPGQGGAEAFF. DNA of the CDR3: TGTGCCATCAGACCGGGACAGGGAGGCGCTGAAGCTTTCTTT.

The chain employs TRBV27 and TRBJ2-3, with D tentatively TRBD1 or TRBD2 (5 bases each). Per the germline V gene, CDR1 is MNHEY and CDR2 is SMNVEV (reference sequence). V lost 6 bases to trimming and J lost 0 bases, with 16 bases between them. The CDR3 extends over 16 amino acids. For the CDR3, the DNA is TGTGCCAGCAGCCTTATCGGGGCAGATAGCACAGATACGCAGTATTTT. Translating it yields CASSLIGADSTDTQYF.

V and J are TRBV7-8 and TRBJ2-1; 7 bases align to TRBD1. CDR3 length: 13 amino acids. V was clipped by 1 base and J by 14 bases; unmatched bases: 8. CDR1 SGHVS and CDR2 FQNEAQ come from the germline V gene. CDR3 sequence reads: CASSLGPRDREFF. In nucleotides, the CDR3 is TGTGCCAGCAGCTTAGGGCCCCGAGACAGGGAGTTCTTC.

The rearrangement joins TRBV19 to TRBJ2-7, with D possibly being TRBD1 (6 bases). The V gene's germline CDR1 is LNHDA and CDR2 SQIVND (reference sequence). V was shortened by 2 bases and J by 1 base, with 24 bases between the two germline ends. This CDR3 has 19 amino acids. The CDR3 is CASSISLGGGPSGSYEQYF. The CDR3 nucleotides are TGTGCCAGTAGTATAAGCCTGGGTGGGGGCCCCTCGGGGTCCTACGAGCAGTACTTC.

The V and J genes are TRBV28 and TRBJ1-5, with 10 bases identical to TRBD1. CDR1 MDHEN and CDR2 SYDVKM come from the germline V gene. CDR3 length: 14 amino acids. After removal of 10 bases from V and 6 bases from J, the junction contained 9 bases not matched to a gene. This CDR3 is CATDRDRGVQPQHF. For the CDR3, the DNA is TGTGCCACAGACCGGGACAGGGGAGTTCAGCCCCAGCATTTT.

The chain is built from TRBV18 and TRBJ1-5; 7 nucleotides line up with TRBD1. The V segment lost 4 bases and the J segment 7 bases; nucleotides outside the gene matches: 4. CDR3 length equals 13 residues. Germline V lookup: CDR1 KGHSH, CDR2 LQKENI. The CDR3 nucleotides are TGTGCCAGCTCACTAGGGGGCCGCCAGCCCCAGCATTTT. Translating it yields CASSLGGRQPQHF.

About this clone: Other DNA sequences within the sample encode an identical CDR3. The rearrangement links TRBV7-2 to TRBJ2-5; D remains unclear. The CDR3 covers 15 residues. Looked up from germline, CDR1 is SGHTA and CDR2 is FQGNSA. Trimming removed 1 base at V and 1 base at J, with 10 bases between. CDR3 protein: CASSLGLPSQETQYF. The CDR3 region has the DNA TGTGCCAGCAGCTTAGGGCTCCCTAGCCAAGAGACCCAGTACTTC.

This clone was seen only a few times. The chain combines TRBV7-6 with TRBJ2-1, with 8 bases aligning to TRBD1. Losses at the gene ends were 4 bases for V and 8 bases for J; bases not matched to a gene: 7. The CDR3 extends over 14 amino acids. Germline lookup yields CDR1 SGHVS and CDR2 FNYEAQ. The CDR3 DNA is TGTGCCAGCAGCTCCCGACAGGGGATCGATGAGCAGTTCTTC. This encodes CASSSRQGIDEQFF.

DNA for the CDR3: TGTGCCACCAGCCCTATTATTGAGTACGAGCAGTACTTC. Translating it yields CATSPIIEYEQYF. The chain uses TRBV15 and TRBJ2-7; unclear D gene. The V gene lost 5 bases and the J gene lost 4 bases, with 12 bases spanning the gap. Germline lookup yields CDR1 LNHNV and CDR2 YYDKDF (reference sequence). CDR3 size: 13 residues.

The CDR3 spells CASSGSGGEAFF. CDR3 nucleotide sequence: TGTGCCAGCAGCGGAAGTGGGGGGGAGGCTTTCTTT. The V gene is TRBV9, the J gene TRBJ1-1, with D perhaps TRBD1 (5 bases). The CDR3 has 12 residues. The germline gives CDR1 SGDLS, CDR2 YYNGEE. The V and J ends lost 3 bases and 11 bases respectively, with 14 bases between them.

V and J are TRBV28 and TRBJ2-7, with 7 bases matching TRBD1. CDR1 and CDR2 (germline): MDHEN, SYDVKM. This CDR3 has 14 amino acids. The V gene end was trimmed by 5 bases and the J gene end by 3 bases; junction bases not matched to a gene: 7. The chain's CDR3 is CASSKGGPIYEQYF. DNA of the CDR3: TGTGCCAGCAGTAAAGGGGGCCCGATCTACGAGCAGTACTTC. Drawing the rest from reference TRBV28 and TRBJ2-7, the complete variable domain is DVKVTQSSRYLVKRTGEKVFLECVQDMDHENMFWYRQDPGLGLRLIYFSYDVKMKEKGDIPEGYSVSREKKERFSLILESASTNQTSMYLCASSKGGPIYEQYFGPGTRLTVT.

This clone was seen once. J is TRBJ2-2 and V is TRBV30; no clear D. The germline gives CDR1 GTSNPN, CDR2 SVGIG (reference sequence). The CDR3 sequence is 13 residues long. Trimming left V 4 bases short and J 0 bases short, with 6 bases between. Written as DNA, the CDR3 is TGTGCCTGGAACGTCGCGAACACCGGGGAGCTGTTTTTT. Its protein product is CAWNVANTGELFF.

The J gene is TRBJ2-7, the V gene TRBV6-1, with TRBD2 matching 7 bases. V lost 8 bases to trimming and J lost 7 bases; unmatched junction nucleotides: 11. The CDR3 totals 13 residues. CDR1 is MNHNS and CDR2 is SASEGT in the germline V gene. CDR3 DNA: TGTGCCAGCGAGAGGGCGGGAGAAGGGGAGCAGTACTTC. This encodes CASERAGEGEQYF.

To note about this clone: This sample also contains other DNA sequences that code for the same CDR3. The chain is built from TRBV7-6 and TRBJ2-7, with D possibly matching TRBD2 (6 bases). Germline CDR1 SGHVS, CDR2 FNYEAQ. V lost 3 bases and J lost 3, with 12 bases in between. CDR3 length equals 14 residues. The CDR3 DNA follows: TGTGCCAGCAGCTTGGGGCAGGAGGGCTACGAGCAGTACTTC. It translates to CASSLGQEGYEQYF.

This rearrangement joins TRBV5-1 to TRBJ1-1, with D hard to call. V gave up 0 bases and J gave up 0 bases, with 15 bases separating them. Germline V gene sequence: CDR1 SGHRS, CDR2 YFSETQ. CDR3 size: 17 residues. CDR3 protein: CASSLVGRVDMNTEAFF. CDR3 coding DNA: TGCGCCAGCAGCTTGGTCGGGCGGGTCGACATGAACACTGAAGCTTTCTTT.

The CDR3 reads CASSLQGAVNTEAFF. The CDR3 DNA reads as TGTGCCAGCAGCTTGCAAGGGGCGGTGAACACTGAAGCTTTCTTT. The gene calls are TRBV7-2 and TRBJ1-1; maybe TRBD1 (5 bases). Germline CDR1 is SGHTA and CDR2 is FQGNSA. The V gene lost 3 bases and the J gene lost 0 bases, with 11 bases spanning the gap. This CDR3 comprises 15 residues.

The rearrangement uses TRBV4-1 and TRBJ2-2; D might be TRBD1 or TRBD2, each matching 6 bases. Germline CDR1 MGHRA, CDR2 YSYEKL. The CDR3 length is 14 residues. Trimming cost V 2 bases and J 6 bases, with 10 bases left between them. The CDR3 nucleotides read TGCGCCAGCAGCCAAAACCGGGGGCCCGGGGAGCTGTTTTTT. Encoded protein: CASSQNRGPGELFF.

J is TRBJ1-1 and V is TRBV6-4; TRBD1 matches 8 bases. The length of the CDR3 is 17 residues. Germline lookup yields CDR1 MRHNA and CDR2 SNTAGT. The CDR3 region is CGKWGQDGSLMNTEAFF. In DNA form, the CDR3 reads TGTGGGAAGTGGGGACAGGACGGTTCTTTAATGAACACTGAAGCTTTCTTT.

The chain couples TRBV6-5 to TRBJ2-7; weak D call: TRBD2 (5 bases). This CDR3 has 15 residues. Between the trimmed V and J ends, which lost 2 bases and 3 bases, there was a span of 14 bases. Germline V gene data show CDR1 as MNHEY and CDR2 as SVGAGI. CDR3 DNA: TGTGCCAGCAGTTACCGGGGTGGGAGCGTCTACGAGCAGTACTTC. It translates to CASSYRGGSVYEQYF.

The chain carries TRBV19 and TRBJ1-5; no clear D. The germline V and J ends were trimmed by 3 bases and 5 bases, with 8 bases remaining between them. This CDR3 has 13 residues. The germline CDR1 and CDR2 sequences are LNHDA and SQIVND (reference sequence). CDR3 bases: TGTGCCAGTAGTATCGGACGCGATCAGCCCCAGCATTTT. It encodes CASSIGRDQPQHF.

The chain joins TRBV11-1 to TRBJ2-1; perhaps TRBD2 as D (5 bases). Germline loops: CDR1 SGHAT, CDR2 FQDESV (reference sequence). Trimming took 5 bases from V and 7 from J, leaving 15 bases between them. This CDR3 has 14 amino acids. This chain's CDR3 is CASSMDGEMNEQFF. The CDR3 DNA reads TGTGCCAGCAGCATGGACGGGGAGATGAATGAGCAGTTCTTC.

The chain is built from TRBV7-6 and TRBJ2-2, with a weak D call TRBD2 (6 bases). Per germline, CDR1 SGHVS and CDR2 FNYEAQ. The V end lost 5 bases, the J end lost 8 bases, and 12 bases lay between the germline ends. The CDR3 sequence is 13 residues long. DNA of the CDR3: TGTGCCAGCAGCCCGCCTAGCGCGGGGGAGCTGTTTTTT. Translating it yields CASSPPSAGELFF.

This rearrangement joins TRBV13 to TRBJ2-7; 7 bases align to TRBD1. Unmatched junction bases numbered 15, after V lost 8 bases and J lost 5 bases. This CDR3 has 15 residues. CDR1 PRHDT and CDR2 FYEKMQ come from the germline V gene (reference sequence). The CDR3 loop reads CASGYQGESFHEQYF. The CDR3 region has the DNA TGTGCCAGCGGATACCAGGGGGAATCATTCCACGAGCAGTACTTC.

The chain couples TRBV7-9 to TRBJ2-7, with D hard to call. The V end was cut by 4 bases, the J end by 2 bases, with 9 bases between. The V gene's germline CDR1 is SEHNR and CDR2 FQNEAQ (reference sequence). The CDR3 contains 13 residues. The CDR3: CASSYSEAYEQYF. The CDR3 nucleotides are TGTGCCAGCAGCTATTCAGAGGCCTACGAGCAGTACTTC.

This chain connects TRBV7-3 to TRBJ1-1; D not certain. Germline lookup yields CDR1 SGHTA and CDR2 FQGTGA. Trimming pared 5 bases from V and 4 bases from J, leaving 17 bases between. This CDR3 has 15 residues. CDR3 sequence (DNA): TGTGCCAGCAGCGAATTCCAGAGGCGGGGCACTGAAGCTTTCTTT. This encodes CASSEFQRRGTEAFF.